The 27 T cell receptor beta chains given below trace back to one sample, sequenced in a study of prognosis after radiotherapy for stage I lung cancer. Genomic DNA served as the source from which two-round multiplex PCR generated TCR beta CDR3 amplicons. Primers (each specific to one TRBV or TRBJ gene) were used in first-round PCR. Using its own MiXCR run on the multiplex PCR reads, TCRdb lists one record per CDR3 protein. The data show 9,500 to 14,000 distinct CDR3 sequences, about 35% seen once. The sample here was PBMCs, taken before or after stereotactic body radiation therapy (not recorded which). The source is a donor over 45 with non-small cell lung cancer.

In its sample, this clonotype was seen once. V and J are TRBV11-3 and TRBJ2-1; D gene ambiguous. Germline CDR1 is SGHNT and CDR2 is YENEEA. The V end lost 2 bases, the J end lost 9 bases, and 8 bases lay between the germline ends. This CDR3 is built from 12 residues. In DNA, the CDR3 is TGTGCCAGCAGCTTAACAGAGGCTGAGCAGTTCTTC. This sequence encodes CASSLTEAEQFF.

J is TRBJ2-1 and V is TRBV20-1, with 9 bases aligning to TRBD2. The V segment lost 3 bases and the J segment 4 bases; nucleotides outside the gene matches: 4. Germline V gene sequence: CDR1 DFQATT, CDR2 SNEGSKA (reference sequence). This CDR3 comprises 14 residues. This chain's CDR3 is CSARSSGVYNEQFF. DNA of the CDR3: TGCAGTGCTAGGTCTAGCGGGGTTTACAATGAGCAGTTCTTC.

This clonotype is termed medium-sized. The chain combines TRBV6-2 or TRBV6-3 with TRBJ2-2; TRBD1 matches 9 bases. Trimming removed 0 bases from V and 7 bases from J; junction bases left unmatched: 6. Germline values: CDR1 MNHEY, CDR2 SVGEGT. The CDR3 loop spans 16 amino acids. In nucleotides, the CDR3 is TGTGCCAGCAGTTACTCCGGGACAGGGAAGGGCGGGGAGCTGTTTTTT. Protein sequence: CASSYSGTGKGGELFF.

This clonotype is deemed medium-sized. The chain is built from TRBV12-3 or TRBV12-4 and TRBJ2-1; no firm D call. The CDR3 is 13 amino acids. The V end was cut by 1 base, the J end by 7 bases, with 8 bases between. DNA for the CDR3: TGTGCCAGCAGTTTAGAGAGTGGGAATGAGCAGTTCTTC. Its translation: CASSLESGNEQFF.

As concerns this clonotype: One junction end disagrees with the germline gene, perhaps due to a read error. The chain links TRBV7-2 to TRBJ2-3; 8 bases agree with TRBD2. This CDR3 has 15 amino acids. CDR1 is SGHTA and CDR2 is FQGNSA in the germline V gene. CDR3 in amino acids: CANSQEGLATDTQYF. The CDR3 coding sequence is TGTGCCAACAGCCAAGAAGGACTAGCCACAGATACGCAGTATTTT.

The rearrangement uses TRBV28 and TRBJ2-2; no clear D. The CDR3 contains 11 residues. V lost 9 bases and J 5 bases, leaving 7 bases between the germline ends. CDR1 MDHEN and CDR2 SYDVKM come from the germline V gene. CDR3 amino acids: CARAGTGELFF. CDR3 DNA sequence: TGTGCCAGGGCCGGGACCGGGGAGCTGTTTTTT.

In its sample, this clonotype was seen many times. Here the CDR3 reads CASSSLGLAGKDLTF. The CDR3 DNA sequence: TGTGCCAGCAGCTCTCTGGGACTAGCGGGGAAAGACCTGACTTTC. The V and J genes are TRBV27 and TRBJ2-6; 13 bases line up with TRBD2. V gave up 6 bases and J gave up 15 bases; unmatched junction bases: 11. Per the germline V gene, CDR1 is MNHEY and CDR2 is SMNVEV (reference sequence). CDR3 size: 15 residues.

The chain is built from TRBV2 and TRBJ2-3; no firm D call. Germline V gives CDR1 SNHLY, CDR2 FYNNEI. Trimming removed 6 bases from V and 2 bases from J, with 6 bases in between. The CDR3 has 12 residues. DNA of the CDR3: TGTGCCAGCAGGTGGGACACAGATACGCAGTATTTT. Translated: CASRWDTDTQYF.

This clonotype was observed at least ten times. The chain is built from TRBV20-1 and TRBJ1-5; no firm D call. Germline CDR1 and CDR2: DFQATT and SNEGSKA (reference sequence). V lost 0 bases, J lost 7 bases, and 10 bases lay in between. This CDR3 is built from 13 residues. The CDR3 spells CSARESTRQPQHF. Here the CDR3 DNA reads TGCAGTGCTAGAGAGTCGACAAGGCAGCCCCAGCATTTT.

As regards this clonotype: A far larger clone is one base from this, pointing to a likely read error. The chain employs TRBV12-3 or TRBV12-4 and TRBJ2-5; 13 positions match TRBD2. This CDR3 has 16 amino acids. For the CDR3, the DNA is TGTGCCACCAGTGAGACTAGCGGGGGGAGACAAGAGACCAAGTACTTC. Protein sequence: CATSETSGGRQETKYF.

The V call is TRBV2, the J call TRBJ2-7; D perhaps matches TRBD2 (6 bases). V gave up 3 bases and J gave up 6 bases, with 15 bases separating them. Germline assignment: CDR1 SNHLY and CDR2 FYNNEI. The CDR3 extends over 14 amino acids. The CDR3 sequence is CASSEMTSGVEQYF. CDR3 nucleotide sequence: TGTGCCAGCAGTGAGATGACTAGTGGAGTCGAGCAGTACTTC.

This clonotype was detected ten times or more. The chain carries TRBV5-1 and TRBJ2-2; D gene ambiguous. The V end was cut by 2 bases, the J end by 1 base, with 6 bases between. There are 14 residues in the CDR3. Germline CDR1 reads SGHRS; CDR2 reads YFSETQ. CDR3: CASSFRQNTGELFF. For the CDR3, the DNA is TGCGCCAGCAGCTTCAGACAGAACACCGGGGAGCTGTTTTTT.

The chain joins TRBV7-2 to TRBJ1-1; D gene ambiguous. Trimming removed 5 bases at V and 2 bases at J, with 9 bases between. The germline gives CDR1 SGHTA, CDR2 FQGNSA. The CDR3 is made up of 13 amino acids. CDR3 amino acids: CASSPSLNTEAFF. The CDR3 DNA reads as TGTGCCAGCAGCCCCAGTCTAAACACTGAAGCTTTCTTT.

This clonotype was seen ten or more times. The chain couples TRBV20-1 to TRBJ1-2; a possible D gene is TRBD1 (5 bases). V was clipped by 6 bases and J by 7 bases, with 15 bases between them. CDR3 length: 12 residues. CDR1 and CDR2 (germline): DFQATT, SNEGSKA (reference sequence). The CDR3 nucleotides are TGCAGTGCGCCCAATAGCGGGGGTGGCTACACCTTC. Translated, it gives CSAPNSGGGYTF.

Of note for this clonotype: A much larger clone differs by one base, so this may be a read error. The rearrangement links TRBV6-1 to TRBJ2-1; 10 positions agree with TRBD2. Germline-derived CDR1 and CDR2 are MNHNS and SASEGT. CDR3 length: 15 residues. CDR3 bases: TGTGTCAGCAGTCACGCGGCTAGCGGGAGAAGTGAGCAGTTCTTC. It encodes CVSSHAASGRSEQFF.

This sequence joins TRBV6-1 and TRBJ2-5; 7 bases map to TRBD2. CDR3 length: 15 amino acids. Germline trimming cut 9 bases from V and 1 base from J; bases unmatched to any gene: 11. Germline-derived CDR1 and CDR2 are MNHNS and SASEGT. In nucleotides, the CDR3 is TGTGCCAGTAGGGCTGCGGGGGATTTCCAAGAGACCCAGTACTTC. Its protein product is CASRAAGDFQETQYF.

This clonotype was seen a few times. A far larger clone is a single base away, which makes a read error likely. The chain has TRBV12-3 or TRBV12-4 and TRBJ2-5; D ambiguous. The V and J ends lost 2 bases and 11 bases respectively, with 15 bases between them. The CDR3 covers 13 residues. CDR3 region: CASSLSVSNEQYF. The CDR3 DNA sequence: TGTGCCAGCAGTTTATCGGTAAGCAATGAGCAGTACTTC.

This chain's CDR3 is CASTLRGSYEQYF. The CDR3 DNA reads as TGTGCCAGTACCCTCAGGGGGTCGTACGAGCAGTACTTC. This rearrangement joins TRBV19 to TRBJ2-7; TRBD1 agrees at 7 bases. Trimming took 7 bases from V and 4 from J; bases not matched to a gene: 7. The V gene's germline CDR1 is LNHDA and CDR2 SQIVND (reference sequence). The CDR3 is made up of 13 amino acids.

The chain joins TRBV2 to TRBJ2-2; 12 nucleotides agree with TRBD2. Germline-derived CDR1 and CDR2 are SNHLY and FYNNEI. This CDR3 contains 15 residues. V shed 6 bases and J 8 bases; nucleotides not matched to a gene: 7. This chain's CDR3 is CASRASTSGRGELFF. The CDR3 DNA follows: TGTGCCAGCAGAGCTTCGACTAGCGGGAGAGGGGAGCTGTTTTTT.

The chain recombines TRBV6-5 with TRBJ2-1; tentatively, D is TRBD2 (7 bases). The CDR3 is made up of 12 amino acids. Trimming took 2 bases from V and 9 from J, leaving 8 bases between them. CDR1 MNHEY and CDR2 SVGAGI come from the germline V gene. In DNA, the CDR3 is TGTGCCAGCAGTTACGCGGGGGCTGAGCAGTTCTTC. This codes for CASSYAGAEQFF.

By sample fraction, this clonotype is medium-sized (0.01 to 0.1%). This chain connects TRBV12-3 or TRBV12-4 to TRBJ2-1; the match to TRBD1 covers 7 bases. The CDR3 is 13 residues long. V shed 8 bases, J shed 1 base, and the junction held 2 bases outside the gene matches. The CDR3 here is CASRGQSYNEQFF. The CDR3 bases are TGTGCCAGCCGGGGACAGTCCTACAATGAGCAGTTCTTC.

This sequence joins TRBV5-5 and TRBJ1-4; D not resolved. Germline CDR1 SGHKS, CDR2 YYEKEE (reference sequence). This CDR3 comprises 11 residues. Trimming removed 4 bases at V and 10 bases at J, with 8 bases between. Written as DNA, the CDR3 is TGTGCCAGCAGCGAAGGAGGAAAACTGTTTTTT. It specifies CASSEGGKLFF.

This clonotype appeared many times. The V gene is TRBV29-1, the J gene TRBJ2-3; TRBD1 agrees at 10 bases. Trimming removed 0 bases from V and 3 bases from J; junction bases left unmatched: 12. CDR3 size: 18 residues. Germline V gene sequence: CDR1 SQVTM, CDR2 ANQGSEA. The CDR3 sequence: CSVEDDGLDRGWTDTQYF. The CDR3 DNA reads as TGCAGCGTTGAAGATGACGGCTTGGACAGGGGGTGGACAGATACGCAGTATTTT.

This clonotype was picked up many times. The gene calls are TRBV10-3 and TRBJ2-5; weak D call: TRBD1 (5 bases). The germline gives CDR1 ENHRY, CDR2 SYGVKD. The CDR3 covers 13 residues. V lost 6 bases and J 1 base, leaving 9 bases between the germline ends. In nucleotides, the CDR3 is TGTGCCATCAGGGACACATTCCAAGAGACCCAGTACTTC. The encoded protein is CAIRDTFQETQYF.

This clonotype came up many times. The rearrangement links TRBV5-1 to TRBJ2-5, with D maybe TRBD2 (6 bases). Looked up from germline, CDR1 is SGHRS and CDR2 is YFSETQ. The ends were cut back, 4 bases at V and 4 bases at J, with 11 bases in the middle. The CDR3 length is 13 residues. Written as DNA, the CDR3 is TGCGCCAGCAGCCTGATCGGGGGAGAGACCCAGTACTTC. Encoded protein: CASSLIGGETQYF.

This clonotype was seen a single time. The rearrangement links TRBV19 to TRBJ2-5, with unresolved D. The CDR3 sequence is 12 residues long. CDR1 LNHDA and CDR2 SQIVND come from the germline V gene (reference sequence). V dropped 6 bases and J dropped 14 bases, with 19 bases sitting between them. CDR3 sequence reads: CASRGRTHSHYF. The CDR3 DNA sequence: TGTGCCAGTAGAGGACGAACCCACTCTCATTACTTC. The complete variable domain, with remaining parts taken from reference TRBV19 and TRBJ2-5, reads DGGITQSPKYLFRKEGQNVTLSCEQNLNHDAMYWYRQDPGQGLRLIYYSQIVNDFQKGDIAEGYSVSREKKESFPLTVTSAQKNPTAFYLCASRGRTHSHYFGPGTRLLVL.

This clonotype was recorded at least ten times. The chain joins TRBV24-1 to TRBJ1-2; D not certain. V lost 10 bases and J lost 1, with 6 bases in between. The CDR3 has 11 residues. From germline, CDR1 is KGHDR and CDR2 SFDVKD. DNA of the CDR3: TGTGCCACACGGGGTAACTATGGCTACACCTTC. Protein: CATRGNYGYTF.